The 7 T cell receptor beta chains given below trace back to one sample, sequenced in a study of vaccination and CD4 T cells after COVID-19 (dated by TCRdb to the early 2020s). The sample's treatment or condition label, decoded: roughly 11-day PBMC culture with coronavirus spike peptide pools or control peptides (ViraFEST assay). Their specific antigens are unknown. The method behind the library was PCR. Sequencing used an Illumina iSeq 100. At the Johns Hopkins FTIC core, DNA from the cultured CD4+ T cells underwent TCR sequencing with the Oncomine TCR Beta short-read assay. The public reads were reprocessed in TCRdb via fastp at Q25 and MiXCR, keeping in-frame beta chains. Entries are consolidated by CDR3 protein sequence, retaining the most common genes and DNA. Here the sample has over 15,000 distinct CDR3 sequences; about 56% occur a single time. Less than 20% of the sample comes from the top ten.

The sequenced sample was CD4+ T cells from blood, cultured in vitro, obtained before SARS-CoV-2 vaccination. These receptors were taken from a human donor who had recovered from COVID-19.

V and J are TRBV7-2 and TRBJ1-4, with D unresolved. V was clipped by 2 bases and J by 0 bases, with 7 bases between them. Germline V CDR1 and CDR2: SGHTA, FQGNSA. The CDR3 consists of 15 residues. CDR3 DNA: TGTGCCAGCAGCTTAAGAGGAGCAACTAATGAAAAACTGTTTTTT. It translates to CASSLRGATNEKLFF.

This chain uses TRBV20-1 with TRBJ2-1, with 7 bases matching TRBD2. Looked up from germline, CDR1 is DFQATT and CDR2 is SNEGSKA (reference sequence). The CDR3 spans 14 residues. Germline trimming cut 3 bases from V and 5 bases from J; bases unmatched to any gene: 7. CDR3 DNA: TGCAGTGCTAGTGCCGGGACTACCGACAATGAGCAGTTCTTC. Protein product: CSASAGTTDNEQFF.

The CDR3: CSAPHPPSGTQSSYEQYF. Here the CDR3 DNA reads TGCAGTGCTCCACATCCCCCGTCCGGGACTCAGAGCTCCTACGAGCAGTACTTC. The chain links TRBV20-1 to TRBJ2-7; maybe TRBD2 (6 bases). Per germline, CDR1 DFQATT and CDR2 SNEGSKA (reference sequence). V lost 5 bases and J 0 bases, leaving 26 bases between the germline ends. The CDR3 extends over 18 amino acids.

The chain has TRBV7-8 and TRBJ1-2; TRBD1 might be the D (6 bases). The CDR3 contains 14 residues. Germline CDR1 SGHVS, CDR2 FQNEAQ. With 7 bases removed from V and 8 bases from J, the gap between germline ends came to 20 bases. In nucleotides, the CDR3 is TGTGCCAGCACCCAAACCAGGGGTTTCCAGGGCTACACCTTC. This gives the protein CASTQTRGFQGYTF.

The genes are TRBV2 and TRBJ2-7, with TRBD2 identical over 8 bases. The V gene's germline CDR1 is SNHLY and CDR2 FYNNEI. This CDR3 is built from 15 residues. With 7 bases clipped from V and 2 bases from J, the junction kept 10 bases outside the gene matches. The CDR3 bases are TGTGCCAGCAATAGCGGGGTAGCGGGACCCTACGAGCAGTACTTC. Protein: CASNSGVAGPYEQYF.

This clonotype has only a few counts. The chain links TRBV6-5 to TRBJ2-2, with D tentatively TRBD2 (5 bases). Germline CDR1 reads MNHEY; CDR2 reads SVGAGI. V was trimmed by 4 bases and J by 4 bases, leaving 10 bases between them. CDR3 size: 14 residues. This CDR3 is CASSFRGFTGELFF. The CDR3 DNA reads TGTGCCAGCAGTTTCCGGGGTTTCACCGGGGAGCTGTTTTTT.

The genes are TRBV20-1 and TRBJ1-5; the D is unclear. Germline V gene sequence: CDR1 DFQATT, CDR2 SNEGSKA (reference sequence). Trimming took 0 bases from V and 4 from J, leaving 13 bases between them. There are 15 residues in the CDR3. This CDR3 reads CSARDEGLKNQPQHF. In DNA form, the CDR3 reads TGCAGTGCTAGAGATGAGGGATTAAAAAATCAGCCCCAGCATTTT.